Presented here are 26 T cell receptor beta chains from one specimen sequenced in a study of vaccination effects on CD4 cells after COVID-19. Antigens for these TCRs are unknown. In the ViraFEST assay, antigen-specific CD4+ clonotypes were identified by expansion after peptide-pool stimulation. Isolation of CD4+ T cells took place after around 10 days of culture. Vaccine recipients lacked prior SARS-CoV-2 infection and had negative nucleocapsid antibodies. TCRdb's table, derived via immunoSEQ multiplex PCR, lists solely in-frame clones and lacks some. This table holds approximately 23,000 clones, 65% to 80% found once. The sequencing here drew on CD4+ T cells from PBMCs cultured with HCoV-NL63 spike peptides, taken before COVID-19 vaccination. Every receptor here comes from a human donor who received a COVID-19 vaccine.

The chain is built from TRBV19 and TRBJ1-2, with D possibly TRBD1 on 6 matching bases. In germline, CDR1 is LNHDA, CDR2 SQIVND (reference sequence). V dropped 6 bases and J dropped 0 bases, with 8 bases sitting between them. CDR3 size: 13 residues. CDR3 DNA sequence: TGTGCCAGTAGGGACAGAGCTAACTATGGCTACACCTTC. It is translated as CASRDRANYGYTF.

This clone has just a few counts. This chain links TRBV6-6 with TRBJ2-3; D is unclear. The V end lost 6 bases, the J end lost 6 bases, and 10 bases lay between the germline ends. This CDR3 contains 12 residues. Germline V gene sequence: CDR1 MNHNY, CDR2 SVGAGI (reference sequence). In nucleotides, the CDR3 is TGTGCCAGCAGCCTCATGGCCGATACGCAGTATTTT. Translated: CASSLMADTQYF.

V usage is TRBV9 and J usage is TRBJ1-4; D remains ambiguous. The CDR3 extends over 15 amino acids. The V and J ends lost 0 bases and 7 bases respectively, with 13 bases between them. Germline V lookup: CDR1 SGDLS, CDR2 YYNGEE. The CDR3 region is CASSVGTLSSEKLFF. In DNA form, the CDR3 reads TGTGCCAGCAGCGTAGGAACACTAAGTTCTGAAAAACTGTTTTTT.

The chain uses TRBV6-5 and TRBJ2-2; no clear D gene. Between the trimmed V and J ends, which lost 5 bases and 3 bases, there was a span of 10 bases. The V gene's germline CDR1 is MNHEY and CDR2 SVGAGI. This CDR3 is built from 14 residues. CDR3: CASSPSWYTGELFF. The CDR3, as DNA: TGTGCCAGCAGTCCCAGCTGGTACACCGGGGAGCTGTTTTTT.

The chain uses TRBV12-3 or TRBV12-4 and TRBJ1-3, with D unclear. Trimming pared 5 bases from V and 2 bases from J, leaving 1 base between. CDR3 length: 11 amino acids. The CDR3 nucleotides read TGTGCCAGCAGTCCTGGAAACACCATATATTTT. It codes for CASSPGNTIYF.

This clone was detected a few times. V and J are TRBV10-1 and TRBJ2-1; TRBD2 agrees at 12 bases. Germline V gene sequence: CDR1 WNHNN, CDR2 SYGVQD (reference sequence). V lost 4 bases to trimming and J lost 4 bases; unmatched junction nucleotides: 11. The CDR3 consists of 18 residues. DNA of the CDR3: TGCGCCAGCAGTGTGGGCAAGTTGACTAGCGGGAGTTACAATGAGCAGTTCTTC. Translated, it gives CASSVGKLTSGSYNEQFF.

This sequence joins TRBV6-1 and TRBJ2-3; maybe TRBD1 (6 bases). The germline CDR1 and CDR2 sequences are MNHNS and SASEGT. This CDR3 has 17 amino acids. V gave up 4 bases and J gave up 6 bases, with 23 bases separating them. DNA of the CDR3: TGTGCCAGCAGTGCAAACAGGGTAAATCAAGGTTCCGATACGCAGTATTTT. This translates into CASSANRVNQGSDTQYF.

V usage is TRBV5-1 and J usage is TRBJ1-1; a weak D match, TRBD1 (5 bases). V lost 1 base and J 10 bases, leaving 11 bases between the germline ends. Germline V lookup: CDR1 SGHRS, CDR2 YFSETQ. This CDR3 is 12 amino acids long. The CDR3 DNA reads TGCGCCAGCAGCTTGACCGGGGACGGAGCTTTCTTT. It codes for CASSLTGDGAFF.

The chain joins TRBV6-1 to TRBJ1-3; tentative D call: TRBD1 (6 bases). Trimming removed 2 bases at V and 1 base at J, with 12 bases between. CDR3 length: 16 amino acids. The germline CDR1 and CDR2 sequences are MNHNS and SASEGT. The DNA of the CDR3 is TGTGCCAGCAGTGAAATCAGGGGACTGTCTGGAAACACCATATATTTT. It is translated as CASSEIRGLSGNTIYF.

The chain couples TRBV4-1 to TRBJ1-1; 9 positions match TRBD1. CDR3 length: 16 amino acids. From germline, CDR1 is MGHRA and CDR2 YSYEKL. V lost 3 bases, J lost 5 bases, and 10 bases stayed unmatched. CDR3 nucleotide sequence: TGCGCCAGCAGCCACGGGTCCGGGACAGGGAGGACTGAAGCTTTCTTT. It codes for CASSHGSGTGRTEAFF.

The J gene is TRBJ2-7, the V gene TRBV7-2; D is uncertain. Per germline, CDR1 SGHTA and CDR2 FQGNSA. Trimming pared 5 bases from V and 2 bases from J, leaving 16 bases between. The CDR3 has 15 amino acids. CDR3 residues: CASSLDTYQTYEQYF. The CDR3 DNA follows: TGTGCCAGCAGCCTAGACACTTACCAAACCTACGAGCAGTACTTC.

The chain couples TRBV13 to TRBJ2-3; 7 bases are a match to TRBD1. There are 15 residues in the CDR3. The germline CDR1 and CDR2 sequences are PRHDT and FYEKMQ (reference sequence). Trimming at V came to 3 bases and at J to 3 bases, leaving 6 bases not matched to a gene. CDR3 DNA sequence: TGTGCCAGCAGCTTGACAGGGATTACGACAGATACGCAGTATTTT. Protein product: CASSLTGITTDTQYF.

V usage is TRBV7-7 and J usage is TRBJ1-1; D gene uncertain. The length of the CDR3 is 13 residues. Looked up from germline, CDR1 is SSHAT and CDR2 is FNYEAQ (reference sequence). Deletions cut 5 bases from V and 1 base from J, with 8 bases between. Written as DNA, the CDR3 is TGTGCCAGCAGCGCTGACACGAACACTGAAGCTTTCTTT. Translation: CASSADTNTEAFF.

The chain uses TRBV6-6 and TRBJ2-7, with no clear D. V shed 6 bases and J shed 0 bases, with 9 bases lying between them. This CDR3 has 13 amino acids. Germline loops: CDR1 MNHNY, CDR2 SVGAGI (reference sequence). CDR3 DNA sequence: TGTGCCAGCAGAGAACAGAACTCCTACGAGCAGTACTTC. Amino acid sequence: CASREQNSYEQYF.

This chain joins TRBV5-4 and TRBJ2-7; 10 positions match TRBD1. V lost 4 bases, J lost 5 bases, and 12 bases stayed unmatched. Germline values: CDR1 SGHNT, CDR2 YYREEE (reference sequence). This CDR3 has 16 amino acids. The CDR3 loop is CASSPWRGDRGHEQYF. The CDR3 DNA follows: TGTGCCAGCAGCCCTTGGCGGGGGGACAGGGGACACGAGCAGTACTTC.

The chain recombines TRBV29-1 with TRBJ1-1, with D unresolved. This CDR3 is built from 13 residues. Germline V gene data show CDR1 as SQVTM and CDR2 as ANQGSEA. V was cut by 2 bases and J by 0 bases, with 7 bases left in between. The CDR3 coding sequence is TGCAGCGTTGAAAGAAGACTGAACACTGAAGCTTTCTTT. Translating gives CSVERRLNTEAFF.

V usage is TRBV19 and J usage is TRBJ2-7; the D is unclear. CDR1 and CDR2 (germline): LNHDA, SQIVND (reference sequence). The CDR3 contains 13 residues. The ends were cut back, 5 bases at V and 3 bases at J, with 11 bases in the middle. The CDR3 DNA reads TGTGCCAGTAGTGTGGACGGAGACTACGAGCAGTACTTC. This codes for CASSVDGDYEQYF.

CDR3: CASSRNREDEQYF. In DNA form, the CDR3 reads TGTGCCAGCAGCAGAAACAGGGAGGACGAGCAGTACTTC. This chain joins TRBV2 and TRBJ2-7, with D perhaps given as TRBD1 or TRBD2 (6 bases each). The V end was cut by 6 bases, the J end by 5 bases, with 14 bases between. Germline V gene lookup returns CDR1 SNHLY and CDR2 FYNNEI. This CDR3 comprises 13 residues.

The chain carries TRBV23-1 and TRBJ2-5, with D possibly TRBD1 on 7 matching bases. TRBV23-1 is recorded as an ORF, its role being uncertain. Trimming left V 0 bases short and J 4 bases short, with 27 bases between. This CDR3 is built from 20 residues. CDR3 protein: CASSQSLKENGGGRGETQYF. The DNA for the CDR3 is TGCGCCAGCAGTCAATCCTTGAAAGAAAACGGAGGGGGCCGGGGAGAGACCCAGTACTTC.

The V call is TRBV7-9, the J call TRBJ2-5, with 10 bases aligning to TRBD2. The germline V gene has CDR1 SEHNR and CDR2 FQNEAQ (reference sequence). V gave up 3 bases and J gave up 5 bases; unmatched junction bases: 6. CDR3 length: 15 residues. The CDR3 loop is CASSFPAGGQETQYF. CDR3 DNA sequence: TGTGCCAGCAGCTTCCCAGCGGGGGGGCAGGAGACCCAGTACTTC. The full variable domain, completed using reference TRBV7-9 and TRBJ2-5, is DTGVSQNPRHKITKRGQNVTFRCDPISEHNRLYWYRQTLGQGPEFLTYFQNEAQLEKSRLLSDRFSAERPKGSFSTLEIQRTEQGDSAMYLCASSFPAGGQETQYFGPGTRLLVL.

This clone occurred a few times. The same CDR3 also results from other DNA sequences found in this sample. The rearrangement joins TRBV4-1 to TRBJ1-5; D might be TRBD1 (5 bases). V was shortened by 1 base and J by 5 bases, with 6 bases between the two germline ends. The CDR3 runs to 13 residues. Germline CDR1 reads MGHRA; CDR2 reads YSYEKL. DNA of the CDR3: TGCGCCAGCAGCCAAGCGGGGGATCAGCCCCAGCATTTT. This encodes CASSQAGDQPQHF.

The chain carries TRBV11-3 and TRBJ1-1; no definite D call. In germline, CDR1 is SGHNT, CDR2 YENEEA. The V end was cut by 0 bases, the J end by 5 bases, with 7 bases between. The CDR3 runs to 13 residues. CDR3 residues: CASSLESGTEAFF. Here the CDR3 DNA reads TGTGCCAGCAGCTTAGAATCGGGGACTGAAGCTTTCTTT.

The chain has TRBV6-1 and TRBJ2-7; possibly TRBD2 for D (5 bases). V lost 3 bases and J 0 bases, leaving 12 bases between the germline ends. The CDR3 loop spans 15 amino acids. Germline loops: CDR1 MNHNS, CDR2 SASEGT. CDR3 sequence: CASSDRPGSSYEQYF. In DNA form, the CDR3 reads TGTGCCAGCAGTGATAGGCCGGGGAGCTCCTACGAGCAGTACTTC.

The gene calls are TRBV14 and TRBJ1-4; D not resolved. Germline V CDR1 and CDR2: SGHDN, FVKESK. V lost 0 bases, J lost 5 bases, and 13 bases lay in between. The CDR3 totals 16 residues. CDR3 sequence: CASSQELWTENEKLFF. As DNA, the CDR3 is TGTGCCAGCAGCCAAGAATTGTGGACGGAGAATGAAAAACTGTTTTTT. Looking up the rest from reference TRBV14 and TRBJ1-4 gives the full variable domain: EAGVTQFPSHSVIEKGQTVTLRCDPISGHDNLYWYRRVMGKEIKFLLHFVKESKQDESGMPNNRFLAERTGGTYSTLKVQPAELEDSGVYFCASSQELWTENEKLFFGSGTQLSVL.

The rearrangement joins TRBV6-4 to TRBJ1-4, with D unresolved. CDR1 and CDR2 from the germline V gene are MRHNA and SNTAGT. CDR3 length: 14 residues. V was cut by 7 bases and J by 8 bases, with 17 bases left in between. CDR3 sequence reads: CASKAPNSSEKLFF. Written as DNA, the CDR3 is TGTGCCAGCAAAGCGCCAAACTCGTCGGAAAAACTGTTTTTT.

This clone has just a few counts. CDR3 DNA: TGTGCCAGCAGCTTAGTGGCTGAGACCCAGTACTTC. This encodes CASSLVAETQYF. The V and J genes are TRBV7-8 and TRBJ2-5; D unclear. CDR1 is SGHVS, CDR2 FQNEAQ, per germline. The CDR3 spans 12 residues. V was clipped by 1 base and J by 5 bases, with 5 bases between them.